This paragraph reports one TCR beta chain. Its target is not known. This CDR3 region has 16 residues. Trimming removed 4 bases from V and 4 bases from J, with 17 bases in between. Looked up from germline, CDR1 is KGHSH and CDR2 is LQKENI. This record comes from a study of response to subunit inactivated influenza vaccine. Findings and caveats of the study: The authors offered the suggestion that each seasonal influenza vaccination recruits few new T cells.

TCRdb recomputed calls from the RT-PCR reads with MiXCR, one row per CDR3 protein. The top ten clones hold roughly 7.2% of a sample with about 700,000 distinct CDR3 sequences, 14% of them seen once. The sequence was obtained from a man aged 50 to 59 who received an inactivated influenza vaccine. The specimen comprised PBMCs from blood, sampled approximately 15 days before vaccination. The chain links TRBV18 to TRBJ2-1; TRBD2 might be the D (7 bases). CDR3 nucleotide sequence: TGTGCCAGCTCACGGGACTATAGTGGACAGTACAATGAGCAGTTCTTC. Protein product: CASSRDYSGQYNEQFF.